This T cell receptor beta chain was recorded in a study of OX40 agonist ivuxolimab in advanced cancers. CDR1 and CDR2 from the germline V gene are MNHEY and SMNVEV (reference sequence). Unmatched junction bases numbered 6, after V lost 5 bases and J lost 7 bases. The CDR3 is 15 amino acids. Profiling relied on immunoSEQ multiplex PCR, and the TCRdb table lists in-frame clones only, not all of them. The top ten clones hold just under 35% of a sample with 20,000 to 25,000 clones, approximately 88% of them seen once. The sequence came from an adult with an advanced solid tumor such as melanoma, head and neck, liver or kidney cancer. Source: CD4+ or CD8+ T cells sorted from blood, taken in a trial of the OX40 agonist ivuxolimab. The rearrangement uses TRBV27 and TRBJ2-7; 15 nucleotides agree with TRBD2. CDR3 region: CASSDGTSGRREQYF. Written as DNA, the CDR3 is TGTGCCAGCAGTGACGGGACTAGCGGGAGGCGGGAGCAGTACTTC.